The 13 T cell receptor beta chains below were found in one sample sequenced in a study of regulatory T cells in long-lasting Graves disease. Time point denoted: persistent/refractory GD, antithyroid drugs over 5 years with positive TRAb. Researchers made the TCR library from RNA that was extracted from PBMCs. TCR beta libraries were built with iRepertoire HTBI primers and Arm-PCR of CDR3 regions. TCRdb recomputed calls from the multiplex PCR reads with MiXCR, one row per CDR3 protein. The sample includes some 450,000 distinct CDR3 sequences, about a quarter of them seen just once. Sequencing used peripheral blood mononuclear cells (PBMCs), obtained when the disease was refractory, from a patient treated with antithyroid drugs. The receptors here all came from a female donor with Graves disease.

This clonotype showed up many times. The chain joins TRBV7-8 to TRBJ1-5; TRBD1 matches at 7 bases. This CDR3 has 14 amino acids. Germline lookup yields CDR1 SGHVS and CDR2 FQNEAQ. V was clipped by 6 bases and J by 4 bases; unmatched bases: 6. The CDR3 DNA reads as TGTGCCAGCAGTCATCGGGACAGAAATCAGCCCCAGCATTTT. Protein sequence: CASSHRDRNQPQHF.

The chain employs TRBV11-2 and TRBJ2-3; possibly TRBD1 or TRBD2 for D (7 bases each). CDR1 and CDR2 (germline): SGHAT, FQNNGV. The V end lost 5 bases, the J end lost 6 bases, and 24 bases lay between the germline ends. The CDR3 has 17 amino acids. This chain's CDR3 is CASSQGGASGGPDTQYF. CDR3 coding DNA: TGTGCCAGCAGCCAGGGGGGAGCTAGCGGAGGGCCGGATACGCAGTATTTT.

The J gene is TRBJ2-2, the V gene TRBV7-8, with 7 bases fitting TRBD1. The CDR3 has 15 amino acids. Per the germline V gene, CDR1 is SGHVS and CDR2 is FQNEAQ. V gave up 3 bases and J gave up 5 bases; unmatched junction bases: 6. CDR3 sequence (DNA): TGTGCCAGCAGCTTTTCGACAGGGCTGACCGGGGAGCTGTTTTTT. Residues: CASSFSTGLTGELFF.

Worth noting for this clonotype: Possible read error: a much larger clone is one base away. Since the CDR3 does not end with the conserved phenylalanine or tryptophan, this likely comes from a read error. The gene calls are TRBV11-2 and TRBJ2-2, with D perhaps matching TRBD2 (5 bases). The ends were cut back, 6 bases at V and 1 base at J, with 18 bases in the middle. Germline-derived CDR1 and CDR2 are SGHAT and FQNNGV. This CDR3 has 17 residues. The CDR3 coding sequence is TGTGCCAGCAGGTTGGGCTTGAGGGTTTTGAACACCGGGGAGCTGTTTTGT. The encoded protein is CASRLGLRVLNTGELFC.

This sequence joins TRBV5-1 and TRBJ2-3, with TRBD2 matching over 9 bases. The CDR3 covers 17 residues. V lost 0 bases to trimming and J lost 4 bases; unmatched junction nucleotides: 9. From germline, CDR1 is SGHRS and CDR2 YFSETQ. Here the CDR3 reads CASSLDGLAGMADTQYF. The CDR3 region has the DNA TGCGCCAGCAGCTTGGATGGCCTAGCGGGAATGGCAGATACGCAGTATTTT.

A few counts support this clonotype. This chain uses TRBV28 with TRBJ1-1; possibly TRBD1 for D (5 bases). This CDR3 is 13 amino acids long. V lost 9 bases and J lost 8, with 19 bases in between. CDR1 and CDR2 from the germline V gene are MDHEN and SYDVKM. The CDR3 DNA reads TGTGCCAGTTTTAAGGGGACTCCGCCGGAAGCTTTCTTT. Translating gives CASFKGTPPEAFF.

There are many counts of this clonotype. V and J are TRBV7-2 and TRBJ2-7; the match to TRBD2 covers 8 bases. V lost 6 bases to trimming and J lost 4 bases; unmatched junction nucleotides: 8. The CDR3 is 14 amino acids. Germline V gives CDR1 SGHTA, CDR2 FQGNSA. CDR3 nucleotide sequence: TGTGCCAGCAGTACAGCGGGAGCCGGATACGAGCAGTACTTC. Amino acid sequence: CASSTAGAGYEQYF.

The chain couples TRBV15 to TRBJ1-4; D is unresolved. Trimming pared 2 bases from V and 4 bases from J, leaving 14 bases between. There are 16 residues in the CDR3. Looked up from germline, CDR1 is LNHNV and CDR2 is YYDKDF (reference sequence). CDR3 protein: CATSRSRSQSNEKLFF. The CDR3 DNA sequence: TGTGCCACCAGCAGAAGCCGGAGCCAGAGTAATGAAAAACTGTTTTTT.

This clonotype was observed at least ten times. The chain joins TRBV6-5 to TRBJ1-1; the match to TRBD1 covers 10 bases. This CDR3 spans 15 amino acids. The V segment lost 1 base and the J segment 2 bases; nucleotides outside the gene matches: 1. From germline, CDR1 is MNHEY and CDR2 SVGAGI. CDR3 sequence: CASSYWTGGNTEAFF. The CDR3 region has the DNA TGTGCCAGCAGTTACTGGACAGGGGGAAACACTGAAGCTTTCTTT.

With regard to this clonotype: Given the absence of the conserved phenylalanine or tryptophan at the CDR3 end, a read error is likely. The chain has TRBV18 and TRBJ2-5; D might be TRBD1 or TRBD2, each matching 5 bases. Trimming shortened V by 4 bases and J by 4 bases, and 16 bases separated the two germline ends. This CDR3 is 15 amino acids long. CDR1 and CDR2 (germline): KGHSH, LQKENI. CDR3 residues: CASSLFRDPRETQYS. CDR3 DNA: TGTGCCAGCTCACTGTTTAGGGACCCTCGAGAGACCCAGTACTCC.

V is TRBV29-1 and J is TRBJ1-1; D may be TRBD1 (6 bases). The CDR3 contains 13 residues. The germline CDR1 and CDR2 sequences are SQVTM and ANQGSEA. The V end lost 7 bases, the J end lost 6 bases, and 18 bases lay between the germline ends. The CDR3 bases are TGCAGCGCCGATCTCGGGGGGGCGGCTGAAGCTTTCTTT. This sequence encodes CSADLGGAAEAFF.

This clonotype was counted ten times or more. The J gene is TRBJ2-7, the V gene TRBV7-9, with D possibly matching TRBD2 (6 bases). V lost 1 base, J lost 7 bases, and 17 bases lay in between. Germline assignment: CDR1 SEHNR and CDR2 FQNEAQ (reference sequence). The CDR3 covers 15 residues. CDR3 bases: TGTGCCAGCAGCTTAGTACTAGCCCAGGAGGGGGAGCAGTACTTC. Amino acid sequence: CASSLVLAQEGEQYF.

This clonotype has just a few counts. This chain joins TRBV19 and TRBJ1-4; no definite D call. Germline CDR1 and CDR2: LNHDA and SQIVND (reference sequence). Trimming shortened V by 1 base and J by 8 bases, and 8 bases separated the two germline ends. There are 13 residues in the CDR3. The DNA of the CDR3 is TGTGCCAGTAGTATAGGCCCGGTGGAAAAACTGTTTTTT. Protein product: CASSIGPVEKLFF.